Reported below is one T cell receptor beta chain. Its antigen remains unknown. Relative to the germline gene, one junction end is altered; a read error may explain this. Only in-frame clones appear in the TCRdb table, and some are missing; sequencing was by immunoSEQ multiplex PCR. The data show over 90,000 clones, with roughly 86% seen just once and under 6.5% held by the top ten. Germline CDR1 is KGHSH and CDR2 is LQKENI. This CDR3 contains 11 residues. The data derive from a study of identifying expanded T cells in peripheral blood. Healthy donors had no documented immune events, such as infections, while sampled. Overall study results and limits: Technical replicates showed about 1.2 changed clones; approximately 2 weeks about 16.4; four weeks 19. Approximately two-week clone count variance significantly increased as total template count grew.

This chain joins TRBV18 and TRBJ2-4; no clear D gene. The material sequenced was blood. The TCR was taken from a person aged 18 to 75 in good health. The DNA of the CDR3 is TGTGCCAGTTCACCGGGAAACATTCAGTACTTC. Its protein product is CASSPGNIQYF.